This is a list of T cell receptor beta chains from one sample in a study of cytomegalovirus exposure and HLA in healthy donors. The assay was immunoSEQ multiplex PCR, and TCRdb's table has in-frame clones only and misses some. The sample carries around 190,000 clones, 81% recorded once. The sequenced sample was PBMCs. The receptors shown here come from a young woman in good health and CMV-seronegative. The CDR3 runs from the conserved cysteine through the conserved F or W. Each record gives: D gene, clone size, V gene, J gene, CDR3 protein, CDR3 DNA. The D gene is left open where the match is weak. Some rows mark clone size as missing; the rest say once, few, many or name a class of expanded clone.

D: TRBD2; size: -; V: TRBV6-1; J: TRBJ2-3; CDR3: CASSGTSGGGTDTQYF; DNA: TGTGCCAGCAGTGGGACTAGCGGGGGGGGGACAGATACGCAGTATTTT
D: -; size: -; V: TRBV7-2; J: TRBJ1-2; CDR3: CASSLGEVYGYTF; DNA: TGTGCCAGCAGCCTCGGGGAGGTTTACGGCTACACCTTC
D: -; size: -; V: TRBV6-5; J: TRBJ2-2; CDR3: CASSYTGSNTGELFF; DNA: TGTGCCAGCAGTTACACCGGGTCGAACACCGGGGAGCTGTTTTTT
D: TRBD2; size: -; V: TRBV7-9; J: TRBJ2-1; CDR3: CASSPSGGPPNEQFF; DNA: TGTGCCAGCAGCCCGAGCGGGGGCCCCCCCAATGAGCAGTTCTTC
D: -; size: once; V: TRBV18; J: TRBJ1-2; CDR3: CASSPVGDYGYTF; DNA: TGTGCCAGCTCACCGGTGGGAGACTATGGCTACACCTTC
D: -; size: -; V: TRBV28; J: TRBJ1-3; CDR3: CASTGPLSGNTIYF; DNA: TGTGCCAGTACAGGACCCCTCTCTGGAAACACCATATATTTT
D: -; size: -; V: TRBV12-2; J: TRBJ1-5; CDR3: CASRSGQGGGQPQHF; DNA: TGTGCAAGTCGCTCTGGACAGGGGGGCGGTCAGCCCCAGCATTTT
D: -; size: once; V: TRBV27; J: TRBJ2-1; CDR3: CASRDPQVLSYNEQFF; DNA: TGTGCCAGCAGAGACCCACAGGTTTTATCCTACAATGAGCAGTTCTTC
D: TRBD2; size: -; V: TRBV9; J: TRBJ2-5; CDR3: CASSVGDSGGRSLETQYF; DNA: TGTGCCAGCAGCGTAGGGGATAGCGGGGGGCGATCCCTAGAGACCCAGTACTTC
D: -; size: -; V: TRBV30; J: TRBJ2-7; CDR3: CAGTGTYEQYF; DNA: TGTGCCGGCACAGGGACCTACGAGCAGTACTTC
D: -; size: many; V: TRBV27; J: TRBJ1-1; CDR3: CASSAQGINAFF; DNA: TGTGCCAGCAGTGCCCAGGGGATTAATGCTTTCTTT
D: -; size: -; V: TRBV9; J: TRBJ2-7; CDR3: CASSPGQGPNEQYF; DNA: TGTGCCAGCAGCCCAGGACAAGGACCCAACGAGCAGTACTTC
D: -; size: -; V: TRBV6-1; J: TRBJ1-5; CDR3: CANPDRANQPQHF; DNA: TGTGCCAATCCGGACAGAGCCAATCAGCCCCAGCATTTT
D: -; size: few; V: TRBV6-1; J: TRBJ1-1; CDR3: CASRPLTEAFF; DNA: TGTGCCAGCAGGCCCCTAACTGAAGCTTTCTTT
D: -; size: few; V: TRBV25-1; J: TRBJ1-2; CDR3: CASSEYPIGGRNYGYTF; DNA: TGTGCCAGCAGTGAATACCCGATCGGAGGGAGGAACTATGGCTACACCTTC
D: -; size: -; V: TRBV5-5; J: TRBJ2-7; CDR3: CASSTTTGMAYEQYF; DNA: TGTGCCAGCAGCACCACTACAGGGATGGCCTACGAGCAGTACTTC
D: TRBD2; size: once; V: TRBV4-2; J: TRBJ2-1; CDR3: CASKAGTYNEQFF; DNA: TGTGCCAGCAAAGCGGGGACCTACAATGAGCAGTTCTTC
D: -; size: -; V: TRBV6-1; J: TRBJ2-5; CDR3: CASLRLETQYF; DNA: TGTGCCAGCCTCCGTCTTGAGACCCAGTACTTC
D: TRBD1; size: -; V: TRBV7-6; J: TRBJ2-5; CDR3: CASSFTGESETQYF; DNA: TGTGCCAGCAGCTTTACAGGGGAGAGCGAGACCCAGTACTTC
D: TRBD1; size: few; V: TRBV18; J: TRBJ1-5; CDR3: CASFRDRGQPQHF; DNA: TGTGCCAGCTTCCGGGACAGGGGACAGCCCCAGCATTTT
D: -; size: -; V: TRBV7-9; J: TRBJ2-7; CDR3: CASSETASYEQYF; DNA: TGTGCCAGCAGCGAAACAGCTTCCTACGAGCAGTACTTC
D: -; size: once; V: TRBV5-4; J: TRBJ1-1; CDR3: CASSRDFNTEAFF; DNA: TGTGCCAGCAGCCGGGACTTTAACACTGAAGCTTTCTTT
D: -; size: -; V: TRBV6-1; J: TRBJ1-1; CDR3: CASSEAAGRSFF; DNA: TGTGCCAGCAGTGAAGCGGCAGGGAGGTCTTTCTTT
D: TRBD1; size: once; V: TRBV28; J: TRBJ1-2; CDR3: CASSLGQLIYGYTF; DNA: TGTGCCAGCAGCCTGGGACAGCTTATATATGGCTACACCTTC
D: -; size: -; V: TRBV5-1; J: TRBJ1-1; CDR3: CASSLRGNRMNTEAFF; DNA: TGCGCCAGCAGCTTGAGAGGGAACCGTATGAACACTGAAGCTTTCTTT
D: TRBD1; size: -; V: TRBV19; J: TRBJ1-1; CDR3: CASTALQGAGTEAFF; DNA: TGTGCCAGTACGGCACTACAGGGGGCCGGGACTGAAGCTTTCTTT
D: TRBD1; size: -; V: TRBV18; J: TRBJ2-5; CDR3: CASSSWTGRETQYF; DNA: TGTGCCAGCTCATCTTGGACAGGGCGGGAGACCCAGTACTTC
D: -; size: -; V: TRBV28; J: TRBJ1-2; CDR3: CASSLAREDYGYTF; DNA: TGTGCCAGCAGTTTAGCCAGGGAGGACTATGGCTACACCTTC